This T cell receptor beta chain was sequenced during a study of T cell changes during pregnancy in multiple sclerosis. TCRdb keeps only in-frame clones here, not all; method: immunoSEQ multiplex PCR. Among roughly 89,000 clones listed, approximately 95% were seen once. The receptor was isolated from a female donor with multiple sclerosis, enrolled in a pregnancy study. The sample here was peripheral blood, taken in the first trimester of pregnancy.

The CDR3 DNA reads as TGTGCCACCGCCGGGAACACTGAAGCTTTCTTT. This sequence encodes CATAGNTEAFF. The chain links TRBV10-3 to TRBJ1-1; D uncertain. The CDR3 is 11 residues long. Germline V lookup: CDR1 ENHRY, CDR2 SYGVKD. V shed 10 bases and J shed 1 base, with 7 bases lying between them.